These 9 T cell receptor beta chains share one sample of origin, sequenced in a study of cytomegalovirus exposure and HLA in healthy donors. The table came from immunoSEQ multiplex PCR; TCRdb's copy has only in-frame clones and leaves some out. Among over 85,000 clones, approximately 93% were seen once, and the ten largest hold approximately 1.1%. Sequenced sample: PBMCs. These receptor sequences come from a woman aged 25 to 39 in good health and CMV-seropositive.

In DNA, the CDR3 is TGCGCCAGCAGCCAAGTTCAGATCGAAGATACGCAGTATTTT. Translation gives CASSQVQIEDTQYF. The rearrangement uses TRBV4-1 and TRBJ2-3; D remains ambiguous. The V end lost 1 base, the J end lost 5 bases, and 10 bases lay between the germline ends. Germline V CDR1 and CDR2: MGHRA, YSYEKL. The CDR3 length is 14 residues.

The rearrangement uses TRBV28 and TRBJ1-1, with TRBD1 identical over 11 bases. This CDR3 contains 12 residues. Germline assignment: CDR1 MDHEN and CDR2 SYDVKM. With V trimmed by 5 bases and J by 12 bases, 5 bases remained unmatched. The CDR3 is CASSVRTGGPFF. CDR3 DNA: TGTGCCAGCAGTGTAAGGACAGGGGGCCCTTTCTTT. Combining the CDR3 with reference TRBV28 and TRBJ1-1 gives the whole variable domain DVKVTQSSRYLVKRTGEKVFLECVQDMDHENMFWYRQDPGLGLRLIYFSYDVKMKEKGDIPEGYSVSREKKERFSLILESASTNQTSMYLCASSVRTGGPFFGQGTRLTVV.

The chain uses TRBV10-3 and TRBJ2-2; 12 bases map to TRBD1. CDR1 and CDR2 (germline): ENHRY, SYGVKD. Trimming removed 5 bases from V and 7 bases from J; junction bases left unmatched: 5. This CDR3 has 15 amino acids. The CDR3 loop is CAISPRDRGLGELFF. The CDR3 nucleotides read TGTGCCATCAGTCCCCGGGACAGGGGGCTCGGGGAGCTGTTTTTT.

The chain uses TRBV28 and TRBJ2-3; 7 bases are a match to TRBD2. Losses at the gene ends were 2 bases for V and 3 bases for J; bases not matched to a gene: 5. This CDR3 contains 15 residues. Per the germline V gene, CDR1 is MDHEN and CDR2 is SYDVKM. CDR3 region: CASSLAGVGTDTQYF. The CDR3 region has the DNA TGTGCCAGCAGTTTAGCGGGAGTAGGAACAGATACGCAGTATTTT.

The chain has TRBV19 and TRBJ2-5; tentatively, D is TRBD1 (6 bases). V lost 3 bases, J lost 5 bases, and 13 bases lay in between. The CDR3 contains 14 residues. Germline V lookup: CDR1 LNHDA, CDR2 SQIVND (reference sequence). The CDR3 bases are TGTGCCAGTAGTATGTGGGGGCGCGGGGAGACCCAGTACTTC. It is translated as CASSMWGRGETQYF.

This chain uses TRBV5-4 with TRBJ1-2, with TRBD1 matching over 8 bases. Unmatched junction bases numbered 22, after V lost 4 bases and J lost 8 bases. The CDR3 loop spans 18 amino acids. CDR1 and CDR2 (germline): SGHNT, YYREEE (reference sequence). The CDR3, as DNA: TGTGCCAGCAGCAGTAATCGACAGGGGCTTAGACGTCCCCTAGGCTACACCTTC. Residues: CASSSNRQGLRRPLGYTF.

This chain connects TRBV7-2 to TRBJ2-5; a possible D gene is TRBD1 (6 bases). The closer fit of TRBJ2-7 to the DNA end suggests the J call may be wrong. Germline values: CDR1 SGHTA, CDR2 FQGNSA. The length of the CDR3 is 13 residues. The CDR3 DNA follows: TGTGCCAGCAGCGCGAACAGGGACTACGAGCAGTACTTC. Protein sequence: CASSANRDYEQYF.

V gene TRBV19 combines with J gene TRBJ1-1; 8 bases fit TRBD1. This CDR3 is 16 amino acids long. The V segment lost 3 bases and the J segment 2 bases; nucleotides outside the gene matches: 8. Germline loops: CDR1 LNHDA, CDR2 SQIVND (reference sequence). The CDR3 DNA reads as TGTGCCAGTAGTATTGTTGGACAGGGCATCAACACTGAAGCTTTCTTT. This sequence encodes CASSIVGQGINTEAFF.

The chain couples TRBV6-6 to TRBJ1-3; D is uncertain. Trimming removed 7 bases at V and 0 bases at J, with 13 bases between. The CDR3 has 15 residues. Per the germline V gene, CDR1 is MNHNY and CDR2 is SVGAGI (reference sequence). The CDR3 loop is CASTLGSHSGNTIYF. CDR3 in DNA: TGTGCCAGCACGCTGGGGAGCCACTCTGGAAACACCATATATTTT.